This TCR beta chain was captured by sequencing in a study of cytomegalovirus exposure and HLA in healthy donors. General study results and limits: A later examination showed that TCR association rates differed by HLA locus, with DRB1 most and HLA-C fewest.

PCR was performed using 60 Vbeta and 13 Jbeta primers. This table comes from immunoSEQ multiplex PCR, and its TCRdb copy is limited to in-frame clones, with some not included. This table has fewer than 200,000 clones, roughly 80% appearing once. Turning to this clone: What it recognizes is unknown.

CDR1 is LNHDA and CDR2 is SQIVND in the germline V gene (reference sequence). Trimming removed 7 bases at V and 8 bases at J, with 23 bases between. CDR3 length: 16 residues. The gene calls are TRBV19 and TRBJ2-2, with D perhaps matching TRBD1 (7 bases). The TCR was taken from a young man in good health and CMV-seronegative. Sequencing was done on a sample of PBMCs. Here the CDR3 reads CASTSTAGTAGGELFF. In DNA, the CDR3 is TGTGCCAGTACCTCAACGGCGGGGACAGCCGGTGGGGAGCTGTTTTTT.